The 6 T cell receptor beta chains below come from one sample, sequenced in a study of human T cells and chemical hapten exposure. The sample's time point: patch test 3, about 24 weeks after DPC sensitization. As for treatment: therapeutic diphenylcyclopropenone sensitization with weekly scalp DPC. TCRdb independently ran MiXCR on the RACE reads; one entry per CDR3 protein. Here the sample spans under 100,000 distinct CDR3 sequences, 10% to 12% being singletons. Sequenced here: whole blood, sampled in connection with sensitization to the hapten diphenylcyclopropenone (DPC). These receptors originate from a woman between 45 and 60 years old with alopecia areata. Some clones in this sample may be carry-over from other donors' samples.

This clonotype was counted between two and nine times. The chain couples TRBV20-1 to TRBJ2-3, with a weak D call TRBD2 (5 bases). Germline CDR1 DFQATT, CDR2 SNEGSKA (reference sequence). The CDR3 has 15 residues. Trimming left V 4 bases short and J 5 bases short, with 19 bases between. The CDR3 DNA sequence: TGCAGTGCTAAGGAAGCGGCCGCCGGTTTAGATACGCAGTATTTT. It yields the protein CSAKEAAAGLDTQYF.

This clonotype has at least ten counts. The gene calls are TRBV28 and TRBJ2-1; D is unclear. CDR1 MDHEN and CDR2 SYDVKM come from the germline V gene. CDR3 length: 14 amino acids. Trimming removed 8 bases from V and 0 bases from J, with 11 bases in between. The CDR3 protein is CASRPVTSYNEQFF. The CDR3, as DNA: TGTGCCAGCCGGCCAGTTACCTCCTACAATGAGCAGTTCTTC.

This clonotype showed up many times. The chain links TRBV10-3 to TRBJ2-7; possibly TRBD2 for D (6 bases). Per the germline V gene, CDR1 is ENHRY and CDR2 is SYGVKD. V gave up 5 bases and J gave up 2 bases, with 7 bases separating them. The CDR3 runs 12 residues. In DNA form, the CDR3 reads TGTGCCATCAGTACGGGGGCCTACGAGCAGTACTTC. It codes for CAISTGAYEQYF.

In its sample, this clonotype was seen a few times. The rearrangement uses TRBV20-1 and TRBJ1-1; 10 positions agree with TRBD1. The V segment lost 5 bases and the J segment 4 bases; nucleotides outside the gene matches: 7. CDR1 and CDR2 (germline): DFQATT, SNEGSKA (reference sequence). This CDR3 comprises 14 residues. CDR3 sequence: CSALRTGGITEAFF. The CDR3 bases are TGCAGTGCTCTCCGGACAGGGGGAATCACTGAAGCTTTCTTT.

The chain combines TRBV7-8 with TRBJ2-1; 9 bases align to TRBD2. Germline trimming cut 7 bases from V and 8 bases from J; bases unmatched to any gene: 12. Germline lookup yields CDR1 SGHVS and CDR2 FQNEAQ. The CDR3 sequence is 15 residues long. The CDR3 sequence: CASIEVASGIDEQFF. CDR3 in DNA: TGTGCCAGCATCGAAGTCGCTAGCGGGATCGATGAGCAGTTCTTC.

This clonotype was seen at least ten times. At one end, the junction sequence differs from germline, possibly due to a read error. CDR3 DNA sequence: TGTGCTAGCAGCTTCGAAGCGCTTCGGAGAGAGCAGTACTTC. It yields the protein CASSFEALRREQYF. The rearrangement links TRBV7-7 to TRBJ2-7, with D unclear. Per the germline V gene, CDR1 is SSHAT and CDR2 is FNYEAQ (reference sequence). CDR3 size: 14 residues.